The sequence of this T cell receptor (beta chain) was determined in a study of T-cell reconstitution after alpha-beta-depleted transplantation in children. TCRbeta library construction was performed incorporating unique molecular identifiers. Via MiXCR, TCRdb re-called the PCR reads, giving one row per CDR3 protein. The sample has about 210,000 distinct CDR3 sequences; approximately 15% are singletons. Per the germline V gene, CDR1 is DFQATT and CDR2 is SNEGSKA (reference sequence). This CDR3 comprises 11 residues. Study-wide results and caveats: High day-60 TCRbeta diversity in some patients came from surviving recipient T cells and thymic progenitors. Reportedly, roughly two months post-transplant, alpha-beta T cells arose from several hundred expanded graft clones.

To note about this clonotype: What it binds is not known.

This sequence was found in a male patient aged 2 to 10 who had a stem cell transplant for acute lymphoblastic leukemia, so the T cells may come from the graft donor. The sample in question was PBMCs, mostly from graft donor cells, obtained 360 days after TCRalphabeta/CD19-depleted stem cell transplant. The V and J genes are TRBV20-1 and TRBJ2-3; D remains ambiguous. The CDR3 sequence: CSAAITDTQYF. As DNA, the CDR3 is TGCAGCGCCGCGATAACGGATACGCAGTATTTT.